The clone carrying this T cell receptor (beta chain) was seen just once. This entry belongs to a study of blood T cell repertoires in COVID-19. V lost 6 bases, J lost 11 bases, and 13 bases lay in between. Germline assignment: CDR1 MDHEN and CDR2 SYDVKM. The CDR3 is 11 residues long. The protocol was immunoSEQ multiplex PCR, while the TCRdb copy is restricted to in-frame clones and leaves out a portion. The sample lists around 250,000 clones, more than 75% seen once, with 9% to 15% in the top ten. The chain recombines TRBV28 with TRBJ1-1; D call uncertain. Sequencing input: peripheral blood. The TCR originated in a man at least 80 years old with acute or convalescent COVID-19. The CDR3 is CASRLLTMAFF. The CDR3 DNA reads TGTGCCAGCAGGCTATTGACAATGGCTTTCTTT.